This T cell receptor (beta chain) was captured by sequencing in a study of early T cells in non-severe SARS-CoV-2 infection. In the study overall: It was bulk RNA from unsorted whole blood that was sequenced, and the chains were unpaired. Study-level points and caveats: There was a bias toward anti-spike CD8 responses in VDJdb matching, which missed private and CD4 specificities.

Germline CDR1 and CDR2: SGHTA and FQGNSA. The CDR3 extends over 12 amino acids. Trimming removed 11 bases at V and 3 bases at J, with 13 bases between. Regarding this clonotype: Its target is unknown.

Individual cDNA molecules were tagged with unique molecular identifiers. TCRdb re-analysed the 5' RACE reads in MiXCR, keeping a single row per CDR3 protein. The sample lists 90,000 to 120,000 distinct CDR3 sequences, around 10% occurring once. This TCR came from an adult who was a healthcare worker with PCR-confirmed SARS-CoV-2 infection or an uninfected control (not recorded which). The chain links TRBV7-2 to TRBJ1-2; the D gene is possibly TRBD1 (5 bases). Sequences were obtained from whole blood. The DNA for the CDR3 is TGTGCCTCTGGAGGGGTGGACTATGGCTACACCTTC. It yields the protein CASGGVDYGYTF.